This T cell receptor (beta chain) was sequenced in a study of T cell responses to AZD1222 COVID-19 vaccine listed by TCRdb under 2021. About the full investigation: TCR sequencing covered some 250 trial participants: nearly 210 given two doses of AZD1222 and 26 given two doses of MenACWY control vaccine. Trial participants were enrolled into age subgroups of 18-55, 56-69 and 70-plus years, which contained about 150, 27 and 61 TCR-sequenced participants, respectively.

Interpreted using the paper, the time point label stands for: about 28 days (+/-7) after the second vaccine dose. The treatment or condition label corresponds to: meningococcal conjugate vaccine given as trial control. Vaccinee samples came from UK trials COV001 and COV002, including a single-blind randomized controlled phase 2/3 trial of AZD1222 (ChAdOx1 nCoV-19) in healthy adults. Trial participant PBMC samples were collected at day 0 and day 28 after the second dose for TCRbeta chain sequencing. Trimming costs V 7 bases and J 2 bases, and their ends lie 15 bases apart. The germline V gene provides CDR1 MDHEN and CDR2 SYDVKM. The CDR3, from cysteine to phenylalanine, totals 15 residues. The retained sequence is limited to the CDR3, 45 bases, with the frame set at the first base. Turning to this clone: Its antigen is currently not known. Per-nucleotide qualities are absent, and no much larger clonotype sits a single base away.

What the authors observed across the whole study: In the small 56-69-year group, the increase in depth fell short of significance, most likely because of low power. The vaccine-associated CD4 TCRs covered the entire spike protein, and the dominant responses fell in regions 160-218 and 743-854. Conclusions about previously exposed vaccinees were limited because only five to seven AZD1222 recipients were SARS-CoV-2 seropositive at baseline. Nearly half of unique spike-specific TCRs reportedly recognized epitopes outside regions mutated in the B.1.351 and B.1.1.7 variants. Most participants were white British and females outnumbered males, and the authors suggested that clonal diversity may have been underestimated. No day 14 peak-response samples were available, so repertoires were characterized only after the peak T cell response. A significant rise in spike-specific TCR breadth and depth was observed after two AZD1222 doses relative to day 0 and relative to MenACWY recipients.

The CDR3 regions of human TCRbeta chains were analyzed by immunosequencing. Turning to the authors' computational methods: Repertoire TCRs were checked for matches against a reference library of SARS-CoV-2-specific TCRs that had been generated using the MIRA antigen-specificity platform. Breadth was defined as the fraction of unique TCRs that were SARS-CoV-2-associated, and depth was defined as the fraction of total T cells that were SARS-CoV-2-associated. Using the MIRA data, each spike-specific TCR was assigned both to the spike region to which the TCR was reactive and to a CD4 or CD8 class. Log10-transformed breadth and depth values were compared by one-way ANOVA with Sidak's multiple comparisons tests. Drawn from immuneACCESS, this table holds only the in-frame rearrangements with V and J called that TCRdb kept. Clones are partly lost; checked studies trace under half to an unresolved V gene and leave the rest unexplained. The V and J calls and clone size come from that table; D and trimming were worked out from the DNA. The sample contains roughly 200,000 clones, around 90% of them found a single time. About 4% of the sample goes to the ten largest clones.

Material: peripheral blood, obtained 28 days after the second dose of the MenACWY control vaccine. The TCR comes from an adult who received the MenACWY meningococcal vaccine as a control. The sequence links TRBV28 to TRBJ1-5, with the D gene uncertain. The CDR3 corresponds to CASIVSGFGNQPQHF. DNA sequence: TGTGCCAGCATCGTGTCGGGTTTCGGCAATCAGCCCCAGCATTTT.